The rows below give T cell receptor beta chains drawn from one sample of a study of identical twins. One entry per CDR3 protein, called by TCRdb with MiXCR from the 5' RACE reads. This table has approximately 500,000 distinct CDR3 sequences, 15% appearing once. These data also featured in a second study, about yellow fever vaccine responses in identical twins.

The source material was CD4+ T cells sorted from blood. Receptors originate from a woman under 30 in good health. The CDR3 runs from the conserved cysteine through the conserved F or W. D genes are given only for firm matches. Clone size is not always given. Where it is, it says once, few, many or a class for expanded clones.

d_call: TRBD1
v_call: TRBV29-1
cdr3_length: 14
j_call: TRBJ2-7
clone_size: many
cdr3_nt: TGCAGCGTTGAAAGGGACAGACCTACCTACGAGCAGTACTTC
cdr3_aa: CSVERDRPTYEQYF

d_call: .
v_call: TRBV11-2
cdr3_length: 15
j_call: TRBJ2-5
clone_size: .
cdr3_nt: TGTGCCAGCAGCTTACGGACTCTCGTTGTTGAGACCCAGTACTTC
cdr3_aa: CASSLRTLVVETQYF

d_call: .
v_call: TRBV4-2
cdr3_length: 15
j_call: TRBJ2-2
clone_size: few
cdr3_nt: TGTGCCAGCAGCCAAGATTTTAGCTCGGCATGGGAGCTGTTTTTT
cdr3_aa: CASSQDFSSAWELFF

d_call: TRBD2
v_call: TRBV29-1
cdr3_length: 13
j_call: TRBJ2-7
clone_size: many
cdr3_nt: TGCAGCGTTTTTGCTAGCGGGAGATACGAGCAGTACTTC
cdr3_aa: CSVFASGRYEQYF

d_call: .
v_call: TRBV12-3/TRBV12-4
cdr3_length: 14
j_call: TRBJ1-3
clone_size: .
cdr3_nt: TGTGCCAGCAGTCCAAGGGGGTCCGGAAACACCATATATTTT
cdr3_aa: CASSPRGSGNTIYF

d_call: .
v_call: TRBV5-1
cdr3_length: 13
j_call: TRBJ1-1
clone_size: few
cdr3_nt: TGCGCCTTCAGCCAAGCTGAAGGAACTGAAGCTTTCTTT
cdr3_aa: CAFSQAEGTEAFF

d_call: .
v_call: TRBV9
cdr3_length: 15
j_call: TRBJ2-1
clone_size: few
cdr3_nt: TGTGCCAGCAGCGTAGCTGGGCTAACGAACAATGAGCAGTTCTTC
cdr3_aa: CASSVAGLTNNEQFF

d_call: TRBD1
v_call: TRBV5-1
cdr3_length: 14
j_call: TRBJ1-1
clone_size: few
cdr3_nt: TGCGCCAGCAGCCGATCTCAGGGGGCGGCTGAAGCTTTCTTT
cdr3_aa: CASSRSQGAAEAFF

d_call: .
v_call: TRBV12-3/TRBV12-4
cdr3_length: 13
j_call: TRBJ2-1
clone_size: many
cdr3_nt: TGTGCCAGGCCGGGGCAGGCATACAATGAGCAGTTCTTC
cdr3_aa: CARPGQAYNEQFF

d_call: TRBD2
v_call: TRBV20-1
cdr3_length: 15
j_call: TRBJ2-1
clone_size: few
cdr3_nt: TGCAGTGCGCGACCCCCTAGCGGGTCCTACAATGAGCAGTTCTTC
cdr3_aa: CSARPPSGSYNEQFF

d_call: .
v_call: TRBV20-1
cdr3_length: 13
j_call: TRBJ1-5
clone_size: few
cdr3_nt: TGCAGTGGTTCAGAGGTGGGCAATCAGCCCCAGCATTTT
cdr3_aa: CSGSEVGNQPQHF

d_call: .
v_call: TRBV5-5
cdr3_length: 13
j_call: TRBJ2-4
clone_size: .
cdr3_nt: TGTGCCAGCAGCTTCCGGTCCGACCCCCCGTCCCACTTC
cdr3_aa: CASSFRSDPPSHF

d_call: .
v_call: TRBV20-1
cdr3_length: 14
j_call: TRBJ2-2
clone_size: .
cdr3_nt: TGCAGTGCCCCCGGCGAAGTTTACTCCGGGGAGCTGTTTTTT
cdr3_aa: CSAPGEVYSGELFF

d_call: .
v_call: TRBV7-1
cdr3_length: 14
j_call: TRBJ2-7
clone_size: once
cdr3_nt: TGTGCCAGCAGCTCGCGGACGGAAACCTACGAGCAGTACTTC
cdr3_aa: CASSSRTETYEQYF

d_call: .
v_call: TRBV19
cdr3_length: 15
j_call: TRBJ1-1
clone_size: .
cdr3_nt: TGTGCCAGTAGTACCGCCCAAATACTGAACACTGAAGCTTTCTTT
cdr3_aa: CASSTAQILNTEAFF

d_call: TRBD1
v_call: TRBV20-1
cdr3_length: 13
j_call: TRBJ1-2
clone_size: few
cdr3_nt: TGCAGTGCTATATCTGGGACAGGGTTTGGCTACACCTTC
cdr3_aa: CSAISGTGFGYTF

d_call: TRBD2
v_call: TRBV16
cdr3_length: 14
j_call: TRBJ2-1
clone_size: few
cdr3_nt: TGTGCCAGCAGCCGCTTCCCTAGCGGCGGCGAGCAGTTCTTC
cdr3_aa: CASSRFPSGGEQFF

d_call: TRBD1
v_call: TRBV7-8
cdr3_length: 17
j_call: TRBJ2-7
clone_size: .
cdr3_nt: TGTGCCAGCAGCTTGGGGTTCCTGACAGGGTATTCGTACGAGCAGTACTTC
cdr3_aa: CASSLGFLTGYSYEQYF

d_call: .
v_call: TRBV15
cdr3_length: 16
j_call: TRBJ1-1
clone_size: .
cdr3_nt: TGTGCCACCAGCAGAGATCTGAGAGGGCTGAACACTGAAGCTTTCTTT
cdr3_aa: CATSRDLRGLNTEAFF

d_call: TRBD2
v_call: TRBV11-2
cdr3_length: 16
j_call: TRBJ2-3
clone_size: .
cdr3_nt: TGTGCCAGCAGGTTTGGACTAGCGGGGGCCACAGATACGCAGTATTTT
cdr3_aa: CASRFGLAGATDTQYF

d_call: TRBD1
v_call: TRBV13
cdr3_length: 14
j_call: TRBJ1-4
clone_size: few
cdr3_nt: TGTGCCAGCAGCCGAAAGACAGGGGATGAAAAACTGTTTTTT
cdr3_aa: CASSRKTGDEKLFF

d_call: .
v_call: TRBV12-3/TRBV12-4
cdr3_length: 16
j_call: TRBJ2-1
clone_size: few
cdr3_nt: TGTGCCAGCAGTCCAGGAGGCAGGAGCTCCTACAATGAGCAGTTCTTC
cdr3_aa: CASSPGGRSSYNEQFF

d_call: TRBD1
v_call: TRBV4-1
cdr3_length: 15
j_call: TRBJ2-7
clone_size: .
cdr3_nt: TGCGCCAGCAGCCAAGTTGGACAGGGGCTCGACGAGCAGTACTTC
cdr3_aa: CASSQVGQGLDEQYF

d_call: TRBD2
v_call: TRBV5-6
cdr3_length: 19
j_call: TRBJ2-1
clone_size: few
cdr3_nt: TGTGCCAGCAGCTTGGCGGGACTAGCGGGAGTGGGGTCCTACAATGAGCAGTTCTTC
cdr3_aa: CASSLAGLAGVGSYNEQFF

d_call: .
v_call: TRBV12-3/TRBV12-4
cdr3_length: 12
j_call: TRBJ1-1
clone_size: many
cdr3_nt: TGTGCCAGCAGTTACTTGAACACTGAAGCTTTCTTT
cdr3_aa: CASSYLNTEAFF

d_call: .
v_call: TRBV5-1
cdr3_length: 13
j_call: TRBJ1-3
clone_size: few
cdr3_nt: TGCGCCAGCAGCCCTATCGGGGTCGACACCATATATTTT
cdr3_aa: CASSPIGVDTIYF

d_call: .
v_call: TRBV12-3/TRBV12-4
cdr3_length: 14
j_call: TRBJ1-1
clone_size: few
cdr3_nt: TGTGCCAGCAGTTTACACGATTTGAACACTGAAGCTTTCTTT
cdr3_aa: CASSLHDLNTEAFF

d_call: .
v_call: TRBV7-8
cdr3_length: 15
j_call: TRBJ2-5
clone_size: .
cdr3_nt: TGTGCCAGCAGCCCGCTTACAGGGATCCAAGAGACCCAGTACTTC
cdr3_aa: CASSPLTGIQETQYF

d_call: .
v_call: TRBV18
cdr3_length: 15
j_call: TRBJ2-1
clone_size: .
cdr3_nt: TGTGCCAGCTCACCAGAGACTAGTGGGAGCTATGAGCAGTTCTTC
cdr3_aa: CASSPETSGSYEQFF

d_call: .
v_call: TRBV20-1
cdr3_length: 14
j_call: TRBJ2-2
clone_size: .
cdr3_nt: TGCAGTGCTAGAGTAACAGGAGGCATCGGGGAGCTGTTTTTT
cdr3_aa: CSARVTGGIGELFF

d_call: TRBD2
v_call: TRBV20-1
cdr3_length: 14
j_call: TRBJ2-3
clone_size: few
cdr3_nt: TGCAGTGCTCCGAAGCGGGGGAGCACAGATACGCAGTATTTT
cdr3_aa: CSAPKRGSTDTQYF

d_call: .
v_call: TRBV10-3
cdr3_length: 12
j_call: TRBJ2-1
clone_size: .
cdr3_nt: TGTGCCGTCCAGCCGGGGGAAGGTGAGCAGTTCTTC
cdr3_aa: CAVQPGEGEQFF

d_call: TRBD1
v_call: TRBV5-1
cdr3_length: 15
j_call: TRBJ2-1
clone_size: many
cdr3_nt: TGCGCCAGCAACCCGGGACAGGGGCTTTACAATGAGCAGTTCTTC
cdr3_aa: CASNPGQGLYNEQFF

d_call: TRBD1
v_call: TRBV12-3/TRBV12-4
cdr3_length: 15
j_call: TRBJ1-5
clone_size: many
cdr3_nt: TGTGCCAGCAGTGCGACCGGGACAGTAAATCAGCCCCAGCATTTT
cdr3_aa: CASSATGTVNQPQHF

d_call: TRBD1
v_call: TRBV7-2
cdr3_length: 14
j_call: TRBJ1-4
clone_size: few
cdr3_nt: TGTGCCAGCAGCAGGGGGCTTGTGGATGAAAAACTGTTTTTT
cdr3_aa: CASSRGLVDEKLFF